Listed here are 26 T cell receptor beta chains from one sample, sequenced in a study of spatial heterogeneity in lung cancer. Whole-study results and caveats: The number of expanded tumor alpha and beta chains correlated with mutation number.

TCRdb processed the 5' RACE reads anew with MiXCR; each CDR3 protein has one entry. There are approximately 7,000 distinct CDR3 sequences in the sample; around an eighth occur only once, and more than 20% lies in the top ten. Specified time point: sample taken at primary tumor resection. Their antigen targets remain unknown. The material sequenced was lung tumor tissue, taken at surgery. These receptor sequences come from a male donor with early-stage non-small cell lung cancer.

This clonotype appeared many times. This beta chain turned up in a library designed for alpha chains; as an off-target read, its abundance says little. The CDR3 is CASSQVPGAQPQHF. The CDR3 DNA reads as TGCGCCAGCAGCCAAGTTCCAGGGGCTCAGCCCCAGCATTTT. The gene calls are TRBV4-1 and TRBJ1-5, with D maybe TRBD1 (6 bases). V lost 1 base to trimming and J lost 6 bases, with 10 bases between them. CDR1 and CDR2 from the germline V gene are MGHRA and YSYEKL. The CDR3 is made up of 14 amino acids.

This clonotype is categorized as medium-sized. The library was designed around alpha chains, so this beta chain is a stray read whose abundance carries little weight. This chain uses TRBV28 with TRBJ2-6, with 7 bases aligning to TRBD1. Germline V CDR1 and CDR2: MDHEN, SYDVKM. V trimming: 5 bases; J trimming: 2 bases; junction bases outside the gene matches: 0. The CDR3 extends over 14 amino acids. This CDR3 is CASSTGAGANVLTF. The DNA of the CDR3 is TGTGCCAGCAGTACAGGGGCTGGGGCCAACGTCCTGACTTTC. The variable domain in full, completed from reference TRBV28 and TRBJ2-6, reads DVKVTQSSRYLVKRTGEKVFLECVQDMDHENMFWYRQDPGLGLRLIYFSYDVKMKEKGDIPEGYSVSREKKERFSLILESASTNQTSMYLCASSTGAGANVLTFGAGSRLTVL.

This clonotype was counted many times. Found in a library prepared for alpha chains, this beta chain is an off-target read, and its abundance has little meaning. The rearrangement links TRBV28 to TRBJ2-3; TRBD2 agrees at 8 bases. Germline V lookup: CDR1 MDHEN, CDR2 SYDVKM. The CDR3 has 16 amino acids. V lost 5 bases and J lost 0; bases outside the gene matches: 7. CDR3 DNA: TGTGCCAGCAGTCTTCGGGGGGGTGCTAGCACAGATACGCAGTATTTT. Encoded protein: CASSLRGGASTDTQYF.

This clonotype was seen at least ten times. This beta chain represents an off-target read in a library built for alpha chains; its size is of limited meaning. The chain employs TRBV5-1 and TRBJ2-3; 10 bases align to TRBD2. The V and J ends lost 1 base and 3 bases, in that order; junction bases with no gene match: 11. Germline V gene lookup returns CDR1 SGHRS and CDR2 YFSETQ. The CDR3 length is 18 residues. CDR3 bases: TGCGCCAGCAGCTTGCGCCTGATTACTAGCGGGAATACAGATACGCAGTATTTT. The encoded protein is CASSLRLITSGNTDTQYF.

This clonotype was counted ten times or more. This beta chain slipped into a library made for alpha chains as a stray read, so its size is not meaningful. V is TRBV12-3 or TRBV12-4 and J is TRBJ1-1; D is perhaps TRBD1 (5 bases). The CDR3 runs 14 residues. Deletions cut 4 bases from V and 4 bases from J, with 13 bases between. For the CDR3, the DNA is TGTGCCAGCAGTTCTTTGGGCGGGGGCACTGAAGCTTTCTTT. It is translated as CASSSLGGGTEAFF.

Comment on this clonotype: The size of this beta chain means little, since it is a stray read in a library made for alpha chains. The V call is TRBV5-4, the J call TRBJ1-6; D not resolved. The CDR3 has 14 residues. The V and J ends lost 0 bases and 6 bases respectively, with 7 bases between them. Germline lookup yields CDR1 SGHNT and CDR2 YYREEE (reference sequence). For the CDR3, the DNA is TGTGCCAGCAGCTTGGCAGCAACTAATTCACCCCTCCACTTT. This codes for CASSLAATNSPLHF.

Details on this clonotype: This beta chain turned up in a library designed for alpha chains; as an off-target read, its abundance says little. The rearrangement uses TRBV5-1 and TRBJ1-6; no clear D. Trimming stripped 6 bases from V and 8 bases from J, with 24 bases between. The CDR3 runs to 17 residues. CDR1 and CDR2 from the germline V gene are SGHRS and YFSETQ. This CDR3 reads CASTPGGYVSADSPLHF. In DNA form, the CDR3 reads TGCGCCAGCACCCCCGGTGGGTATGTGTCTGCAGATTCACCCCTCCACTTT.

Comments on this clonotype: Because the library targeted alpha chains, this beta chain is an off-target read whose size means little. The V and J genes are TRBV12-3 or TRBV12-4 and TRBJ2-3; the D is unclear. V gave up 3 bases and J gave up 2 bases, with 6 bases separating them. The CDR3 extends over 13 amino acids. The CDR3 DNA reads TGTGCCAGCAGTTTGAGGAACACAGATACGCAGTATTTT. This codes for CASSLRNTDTQYF.

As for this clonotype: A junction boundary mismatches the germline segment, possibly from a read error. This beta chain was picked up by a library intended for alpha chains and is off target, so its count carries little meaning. CDR3: CASSQEAGARGANVLPF. The CDR3 coding sequence is TGTGCCAGCAGCCAAGAAGCGGGGGCGAGAGGGGCCAACGTCCTGCCTTTC. The J gene is TRBJ2-6, the V gene TRBV3-1; 8 bases agree with TRBD2. Germline assignment: CDR1 LGHDT and CDR2 YNNKEL (reference sequence). The CDR3 consists of 17 residues. The variable domain in full, completed from reference TRBV3-1 and TRBJ2-6, reads DTAVSQTPKYLVTQMGNDKSIKCEQNLGHDTMYWYKQDSKKFLKIMFSYNNKELIINETVPNRFSPKSPDKAHLNLHINSLELGDSAVYFCASSQEAGARGANVLPFGAGSRLTVL.

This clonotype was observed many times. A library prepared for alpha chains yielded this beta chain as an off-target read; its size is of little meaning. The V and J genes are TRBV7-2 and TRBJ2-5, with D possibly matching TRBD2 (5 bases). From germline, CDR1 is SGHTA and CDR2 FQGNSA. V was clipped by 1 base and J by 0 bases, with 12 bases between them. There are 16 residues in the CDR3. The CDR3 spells CASSLGYWTHQETQYF. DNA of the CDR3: TGTGCCAGCAGCTTAGGGTACTGGACTCACCAAGAGACCCAGTACTTC.

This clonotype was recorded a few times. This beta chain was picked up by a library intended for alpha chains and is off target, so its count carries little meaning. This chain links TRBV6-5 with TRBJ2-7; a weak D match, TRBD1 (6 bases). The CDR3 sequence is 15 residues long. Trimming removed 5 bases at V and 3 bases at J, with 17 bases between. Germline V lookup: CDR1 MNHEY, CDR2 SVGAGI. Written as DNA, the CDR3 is TGTGCCAGCAGTCCGAGTGGGATAGGGGGCTACGAGCAGTACTTC. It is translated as CASSPSGIGGYEQYF.

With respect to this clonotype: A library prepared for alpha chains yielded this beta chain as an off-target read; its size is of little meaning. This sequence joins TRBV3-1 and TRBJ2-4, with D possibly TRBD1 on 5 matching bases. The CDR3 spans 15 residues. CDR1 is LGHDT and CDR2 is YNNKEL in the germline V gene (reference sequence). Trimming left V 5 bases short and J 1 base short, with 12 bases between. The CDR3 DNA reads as TGTGCCAGCAGCTCAACGGCAGGGGCCAAAAACATTCAGTACTTC. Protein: CASSSTAGAKNIQYF. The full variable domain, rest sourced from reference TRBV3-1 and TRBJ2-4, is DTAVSQTPKYLVTQMGNDKSIKCEQNLGHDTMYWYKQDSKKFLKIMFSYNNKELIINETVPNRFSPKSPDKAHLNLHINSLELGDSAVYFCASSSTAGAKNIQYFGAGTRLSVL.

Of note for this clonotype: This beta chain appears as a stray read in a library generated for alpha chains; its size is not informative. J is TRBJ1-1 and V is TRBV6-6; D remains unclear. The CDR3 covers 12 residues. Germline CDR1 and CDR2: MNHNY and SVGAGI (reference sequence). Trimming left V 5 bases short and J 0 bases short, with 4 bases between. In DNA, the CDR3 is TGTGCCAGCAGTCAGATGAACACTGAAGCTTTCTTT. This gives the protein CASSQMNTEAFF.

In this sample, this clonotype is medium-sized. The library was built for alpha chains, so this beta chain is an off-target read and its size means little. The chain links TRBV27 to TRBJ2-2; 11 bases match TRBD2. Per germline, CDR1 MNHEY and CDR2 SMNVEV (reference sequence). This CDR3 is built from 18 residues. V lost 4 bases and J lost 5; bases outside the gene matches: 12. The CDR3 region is CASSSQGTSGTLTGELFF. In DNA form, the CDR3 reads TGTGCCAGCAGTTCCCAAGGGACTAGCGGCACTTTGACCGGGGAGCTGTTTTTT.

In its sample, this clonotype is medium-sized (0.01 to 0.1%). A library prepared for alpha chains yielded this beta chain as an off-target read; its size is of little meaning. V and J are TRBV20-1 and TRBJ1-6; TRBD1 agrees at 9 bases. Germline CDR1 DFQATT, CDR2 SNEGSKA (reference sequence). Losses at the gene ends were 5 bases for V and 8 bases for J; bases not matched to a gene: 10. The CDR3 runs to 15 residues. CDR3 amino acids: CSAGRPGQGDSPLHF. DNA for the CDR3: TGCAGTGCTGGAAGACCGGGACAGGGTGATTCACCCCTCCACTTT.

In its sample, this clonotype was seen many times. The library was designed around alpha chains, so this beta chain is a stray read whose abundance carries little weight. CDR3 region: CSVGTSQETQYF. The DNA of the CDR3 is TGCAGCGTCGGGACATCCCAAGAGACCCAGTACTTC. The chain joins TRBV29-1 to TRBJ2-5; a weak D match, TRBD1 (6 bases). Germline V CDR1 and CDR2: SQVTM, ANQGSEA. This CDR3 comprises 12 residues. With 6 bases removed from V and 1 base from J, the gap between germline ends came to 9 bases.

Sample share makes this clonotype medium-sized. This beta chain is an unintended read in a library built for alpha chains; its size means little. DNA for the CDR3: TGTGCCAGCAAGAAAATAGGGAACACCGGGGAGCTGTTTTTT. Translation: CASKKIGNTGELFF. The chain is built from TRBV6-1 and TRBJ2-2; D remains unclear. CDR1 MNHNS and CDR2 SASEGT come from the germline V gene. Trimming removed 7 bases at V and 1 base at J, with 10 bases between. The CDR3 loop spans 14 amino acids.

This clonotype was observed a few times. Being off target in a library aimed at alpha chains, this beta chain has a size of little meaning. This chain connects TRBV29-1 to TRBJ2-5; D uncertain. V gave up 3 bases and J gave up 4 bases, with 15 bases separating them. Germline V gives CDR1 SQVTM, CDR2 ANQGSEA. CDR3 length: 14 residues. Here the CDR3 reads CSVEGTAPRETQYF. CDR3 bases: TGCAGCGTTGAGGGAACAGCGCCGCGAGAGACCCAGTACTTC.

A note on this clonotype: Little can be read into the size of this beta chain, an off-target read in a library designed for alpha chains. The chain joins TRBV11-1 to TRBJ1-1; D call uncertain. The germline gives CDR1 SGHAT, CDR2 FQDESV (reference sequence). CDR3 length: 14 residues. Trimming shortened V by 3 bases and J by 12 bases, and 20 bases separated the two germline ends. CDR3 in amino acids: CASSFEGGEGASFF. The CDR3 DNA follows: TGTGCCAGCAGCTTTGAGGGCGGCGAGGGCGCGTCTTTCTTT.

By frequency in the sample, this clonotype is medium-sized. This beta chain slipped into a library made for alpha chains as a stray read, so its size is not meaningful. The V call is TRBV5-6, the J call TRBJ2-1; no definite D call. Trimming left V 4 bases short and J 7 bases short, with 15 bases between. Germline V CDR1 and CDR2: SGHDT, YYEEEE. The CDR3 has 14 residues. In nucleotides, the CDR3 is TGTGCCAGCAGCCTGAGACGCGGCAGGAATGAGCAGTTCTTC. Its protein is CASSLRRGRNEQFF.

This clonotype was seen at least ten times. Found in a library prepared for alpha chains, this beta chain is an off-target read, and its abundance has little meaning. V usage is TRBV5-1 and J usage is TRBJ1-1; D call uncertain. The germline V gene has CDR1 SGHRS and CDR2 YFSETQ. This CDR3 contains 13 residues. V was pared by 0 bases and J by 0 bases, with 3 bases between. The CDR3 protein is CASSLGVNTEAFF. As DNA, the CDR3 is TGCGCCAGCAGCTTGGGGGTGAACACTGAAGCTTTCTTT. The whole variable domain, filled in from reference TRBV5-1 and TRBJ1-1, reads KAGVTQTPRYLIKTRGQQVTLSCSPISGHRSVSWYQQTPGQGLQFLFEYFSETQRNKGNFPGRFSGRQFSNSRSEMNVSTLELGDSALYLCASSLGVNTEAFFGQGTRLTVV.

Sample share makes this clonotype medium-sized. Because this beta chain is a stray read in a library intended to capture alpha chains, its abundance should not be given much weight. The CDR3, as DNA: TGTGCCAGCAGCTTGTCTAGGGAAGGGCAGTATTTT. It codes for CASSLSREGQYF. The chain uses TRBV5-8 and TRBJ2-3; D not resolved. CDR1 and CDR2 from the germline V gene are SGHTS and YDEGEE. V lost 1 base and J 11 bases, leaving 11 bases between the germline ends. CDR3 size: 12 residues. The full variable domain, rest sourced from reference TRBV5-8 and TRBJ2-3, is EAGVTQSPTHLIKTRGQQATLRCSPISGHTSVYWYQQALGLGLQFLLWYDEGEERNRGNFPPRFSGRQFPNYSSELNVNALELEDSALYLCASSLSREGQYFGPGTRLTVL.

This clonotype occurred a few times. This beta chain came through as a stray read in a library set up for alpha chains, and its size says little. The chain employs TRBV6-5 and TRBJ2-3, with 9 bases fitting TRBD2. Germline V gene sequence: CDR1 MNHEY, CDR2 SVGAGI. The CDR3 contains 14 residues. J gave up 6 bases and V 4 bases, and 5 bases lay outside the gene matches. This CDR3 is CASSLAGVTDTQYF. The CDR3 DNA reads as TGTGCCAGCAGTTTAGCGGGAGTAACCGATACGCAGTATTTT.

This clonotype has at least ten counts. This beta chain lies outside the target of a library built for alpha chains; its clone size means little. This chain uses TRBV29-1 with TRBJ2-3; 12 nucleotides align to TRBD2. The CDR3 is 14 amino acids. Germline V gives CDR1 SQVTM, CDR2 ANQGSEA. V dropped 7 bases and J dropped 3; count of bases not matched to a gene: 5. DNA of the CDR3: TGCAGCGGGGACGGACTAGCGGGGACAGATACGCAGTATTTT. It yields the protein CSGDGLAGTDTQYF.

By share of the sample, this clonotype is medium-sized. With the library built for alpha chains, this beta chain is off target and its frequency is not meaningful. The CDR3 region is CATSDSRLADTQYF. CDR3 coding DNA: TGTGCCACCAGTGACAGTCGACTAGCAGATACGCAGTATTTT. This sequence joins TRBV24-1 and TRBJ2-3, with D perhaps TRBD2 (6 bases). The CDR3 extends over 14 amino acids. Trimming removed 4 bases from V and 4 bases from J, with 11 bases in between. Germline assignment: CDR1 KGHDR and CDR2 SFDVKD.

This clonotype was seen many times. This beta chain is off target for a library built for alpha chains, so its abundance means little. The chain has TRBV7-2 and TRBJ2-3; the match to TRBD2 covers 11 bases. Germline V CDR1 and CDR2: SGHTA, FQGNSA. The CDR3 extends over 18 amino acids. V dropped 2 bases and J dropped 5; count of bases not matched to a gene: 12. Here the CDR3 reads CASSLFGTSGFWRDTQYF. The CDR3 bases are TGTGCCAGCAGCTTATTCGGGACTAGCGGCTTCTGGAGAGATACGCAGTATTTT.